Each of the 12 T cell receptor beta chains below was sequenced from the same sample in a study of T cell clusters in autoimmune cytopenias. TRB was amplified by touch-down multiplex PCR, primer pools A and B combined. TCRdb processed the multiplex PCR reads again and assigns one entry to each CDR3 protein, with no DNA. The table lists over 7,500 distinct CDR3 sequences, with more than 4.5% in the top ten. TRB was amplified from approximately 250 ng of peripheral blood genomic DNA per sample. Material for sequencing was peripheral blood. The receptor set was obtained from a human donor with an autoimmune cytopenia or autoimmune hepatitis (not recorded which).

This clonotype counts as medium-sized (0.01 to 0.1%) by frequency. The CDR3: CASSLEGATNYGYTF. The gene calls are TRBV12-3 or TRBV12-4 and TRBJ1-2; TCRdb returns TRBD1, unconfirmable since there is no DNA. CDR3 length: 15 residues.

The chain employs TRBV14 and TRBJ1-2; the D call of TRBD1 rests on TCRdb alone, since no DNA is present to check it. CDR1 SGHDN and CDR2 FVKESK come from the germline V gene. The CDR3 consists of 13 residues. CDR3 loop: CASSRTGFGGYTF.

Frequency places this clonotype as medium-sized. J is TRBJ2-1 and V is TRBV12-3 or TRBV12-4. The CDR3 is made up of 17 amino acids. CDR3 sequence reads: CASTIPTSTSSYNEQFF.

This clonotype counts as medium-sized by frequency. The chain uses TRBV27 and TRBJ2-5; the D call from TCRdb, TRBD1, cannot be confirmed without DNA. CDR1 and CDR2 (germline): MNHEY, SMNVEV (reference sequence). This CDR3 has 16 residues. CDR3 in amino acids: CASSLHPGQGGETQYF.

The chain uses TRBV18 and TRBJ2-5; as DNA is missing, the TRBD1 call by TCRdb cannot be tested. Germline-derived CDR1 and CDR2 are KGHSH and LQKENI. CDR3 length: 15 amino acids. The CDR3 is CASSSRQNKQETQYF.

V usage is TRBV5-1 and J usage is TRBJ2-5; TCRdb's D call of TRBD2 is untestable without DNA. Germline loops: CDR1 SGHRS, CDR2 YFSETQ. This CDR3 has 14 amino acids. This chain's CDR3 is CASSLSGSQETQYF.

This chain connects TRBV19 to TRBJ1-5. CDR1 LNHDA and CDR2 SQIVND come from the germline V gene (reference sequence). The CDR3 extends over 16 amino acids. CDR3 sequence reads: CASSKRPNYSNQPQHF.

The rearrangement links TRBV20-1 to TRBJ2-1; TCRdb returns TRBD1, unconfirmable since there is no DNA. Germline assignment: CDR1 DFQATT and CDR2 SNEGSKA (reference sequence). There are 13 residues in the CDR3. CDR3 protein: CSASRDRGNEQFF.

The J gene is TRBJ1-1, the V gene TRBV27; TCRdb names TRBD1, which stays unverified in the absence of DNA. CDR1 and CDR2 from the germline V gene are MNHEY and SMNVEV (reference sequence). The CDR3 runs to 14 residues. This CDR3 is CASRRPGGSHQAFF.

This chain uses TRBV12-3 or TRBV12-4 with TRBJ2-1; the TCRdb D gene call, TRBD1, has no DNA to confirm it. The CDR3 is 15 amino acids. This CDR3 reads CASNPGGGYGTEQFF.

This sequence joins TRBV6-2 or TRBV6-3 and TRBJ1-2. Germline-derived CDR1 and CDR2 are MNHEY and SVGEGT. The CDR3 length is 13 residues. The CDR3 loop is CASSKQAPYGYTF.

This clonotype ranks as medium-sized (0.01 to 0.1%) in terms of frequency. J is TRBJ2-5 and V is TRBV29-1; no DNA is available, so the TRBD2 call from TCRdb remains unchecked. CDR3 length: 13 residues. From germline, CDR1 is SQVTM and CDR2 ANQGSEA. CDR3 loop: CSVEPPAGPAQYF.